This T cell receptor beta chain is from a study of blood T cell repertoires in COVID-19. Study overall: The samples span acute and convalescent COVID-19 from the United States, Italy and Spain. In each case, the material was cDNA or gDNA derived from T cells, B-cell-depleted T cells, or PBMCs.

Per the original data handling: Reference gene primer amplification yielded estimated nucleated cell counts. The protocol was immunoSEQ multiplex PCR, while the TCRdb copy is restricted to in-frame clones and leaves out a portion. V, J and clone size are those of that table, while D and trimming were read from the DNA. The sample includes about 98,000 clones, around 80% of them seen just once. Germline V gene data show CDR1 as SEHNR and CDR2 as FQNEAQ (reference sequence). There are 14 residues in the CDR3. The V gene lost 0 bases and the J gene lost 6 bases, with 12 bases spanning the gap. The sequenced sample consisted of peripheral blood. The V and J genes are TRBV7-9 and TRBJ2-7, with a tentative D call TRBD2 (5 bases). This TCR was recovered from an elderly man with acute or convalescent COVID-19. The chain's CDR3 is CASSLAVGGSEQYF. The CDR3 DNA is TGTGCCAGCAGCTTAGCGGTTGGAGGATCCGAGCAGTACTTC.